A single sample is the source of the 27 T cell receptor beta chains below, sequenced in a study of blood T cell repertoires in COVID-19. Clones were read by immunoSEQ multiplex PCR, and TCRdb kept only the in-frame ones, dropping some. The sample has some 700,000 clones; 75% to 90% are singletons. Sequencing was done on a sample of peripheral blood. The origin of the receptors is a woman aged 18-35 years with acute or convalescent COVID-19.

This sequence joins TRBV10-3 and TRBJ1-1, with TRBD1 matching 9 bases. The CDR3 spans 15 residues. The V segment lost 7 bases and the J segment 0 bases; nucleotides outside the gene matches: 6. Germline assignment: CDR1 ENHRY and CDR2 SYGVKD. DNA of the CDR3: TGTGCCATCACATCCGGGACAGGGATGAACACTGAAGCTTTCTTT. Its protein product is CAITSGTGMNTEAFF.

The chain employs TRBV2 and TRBJ1-6; TRBD1 aligns across 7 bases. V shed 6 bases, J shed 0 bases, and the junction held 5 bases outside the gene matches. CDR3 length equals 16 residues. Germline V gives CDR1 SNHLY, CDR2 FYNNEI. The CDR3 nucleotides read TGTGCCAGCAGGACGGACAGGAGCTCCTATAATTCACCCCTCCACTTT. Translating it yields CASRTDRSSYNSPLHF.

The gene calls are TRBV5-1 and TRBJ1-6, with TRBD1 identical over 11 bases. The germline V gene encodes CDR1 SGHRS and CDR2 YFSETQ. The V gene end was trimmed by 0 bases and the J gene end by 10 bases; junction bases not matched to a gene: 6. The CDR3 runs 16 residues. This CDR3 is CASSLEGTGGGSPLHF. The CDR3 DNA reads as TGCGCCAGCAGCTTGGAAGGGACAGGGGGTGGATCACCCCTCCACTTT.

The chain couples TRBV5-1 to TRBJ2-3; 14 bases map to TRBD2. Germline loops: CDR1 SGHRS, CDR2 YFSETQ. The length of the CDR3 is 18 residues. V dropped 4 bases and J dropped 2; count of bases not matched to a gene: 9. The DNA of the CDR3 is TGCGCCAGCAGCAGGGGGACTAGCGGGGGACCATTCACAGATACGCAGTATTTT. This codes for CASSRGTSGGPFTDTQYF.

CDR3 nucleotide sequence: TGTGCCAGTAGTATAGCCGTGACAGGGGCGGGTCAAGAGACCCAGTACTTC. Its protein product is CASSIAVTGAGQETQYF. The V gene is TRBV19, the J gene TRBJ2-5, with 8 bases that match TRBD1. J lost 2 bases, V lost 1 base, and 9 bases had no gene match. Germline loops: CDR1 LNHDA, CDR2 SQIVND (reference sequence). The CDR3 length is 17 residues.

The V gene is TRBV5-5, the J gene TRBJ1-1, with D perhaps TRBD1 (6 bases). Per germline, CDR1 SGHKS and CDR2 YYEKEE (reference sequence). The CDR3 extends over 15 amino acids. V lost 4 bases to trimming and J lost 1 base, with 14 bases between them. Here the CDR3 DNA reads TGTGCCAGCAGCGGGGGCAGGGAGGGGAACACTGAAGCTTTCTTT. Translated, it gives CASSGGREGNTEAFF. Complete variable domain (other parts from reference TRBV5-5 and TRBJ1-1): DAGVTQSPTHLIKTRGQQVTLRCSPISGHKSVSWYQQVLGQGPQFIFQYYEKEERGRGNFPDRFSARQFPNYSSELNVNALLLGDSALYLCASSGGREGNTEAFFGQGTRLTVV.

The chain carries TRBV7-2 and TRBJ1-5; no definite D call. V was shortened by 2 bases and J by 0 bases, with 14 bases between the two germline ends. The germline V gene encodes CDR1 SGHTA and CDR2 FQGNSA. This CDR3 is built from 17 residues. In DNA form, the CDR3 reads TGTGCCAGCAGCTTAAGGAGGGCGGACTATAGCAATCAGCCCCAGCATTTT. Its translation is CASSLRRADYSNQPQHF.

The V and J genes are TRBV25-1 and TRBJ1-3; tentatively, D is TRBD1 (6 bases). CDR1 MGHDK and CDR2 SYGVNS come from the germline V gene. The CDR3 covers 14 residues. V dropped 4 bases and J dropped 1 base, with 8 bases sitting between them. CDR3 sequence: CASSVTGSGNTIYF. In nucleotides, the CDR3 is TGTGCCAGCAGTGTAACAGGGTCTGGAAACACCATATATTTT.

V and J are TRBV27 and TRBJ1-5, with 7 bases that match TRBD1. The CDR3 has 14 amino acids. With 7 bases clipped from V and 2 bases from J, the junction kept 5 bases outside the gene matches. The germline V gene encodes CDR1 MNHEY and CDR2 SMNVEV (reference sequence). The CDR3 DNA follows: TGTGCCAGCACCCCTACAGGGGGCAATCAGCCCCAGCATTTT. As protein: CASTPTGGNQPQHF.

Concerning this clone itself: Mismatch with germline at one junction end may stem from a read error. The rearrangement links TRBV19 to TRBJ1-2; 7 bases line up with TRBD1. The germline gives CDR1 LNHDA, CDR2 SQIVND (reference sequence). CDR3 length: 12 residues. CDR3 protein: CASNVGQDGCTF. Here the CDR3 DNA reads TGTGCCAGTAATGTTGGACAGGATGGCTGCACCTTC.

The chain couples TRBV20-1 to TRBJ1-2; D not certain. The CDR3 has 11 residues. V was trimmed by 1 base and J by 4 bases, leaving 4 bases between them. Germline CDR1 is DFQATT and CDR2 is SNEGSKA (reference sequence). The CDR3 nucleotides read TGCAGTGCTAGAGCCGTCTATGGCTACACCTTC. Translated, it gives CSARAVYGYTF.

The rearrangement joins TRBV7-3 to TRBJ2-2, with 8 bases identical to TRBD1. J was trimmed by 7 bases and V by 8 bases; bases with no gene match: 9. Germline loops: CDR1 SGHTA, CDR2 FQGTGA. This CDR3 is built from 14 residues. CDR3: CASQGQATVGELFF. CDR3 DNA: TGTGCCAGCCAGGGACAGGCGACTGTCGGGGAGCTGTTTTTT.

J is TRBJ1-6 and V is TRBV6-5; possibly TRBD1 for D (5 bases). The CDR3 runs to 14 residues. Trimming removed 7 bases at V and 7 bases at J, with 14 bases between. Germline V gene sequence: CDR1 MNHEY, CDR2 SVGAGI. The CDR3 here is CASKAGLLNSPLHF. The CDR3 bases are TGTGCCAGCAAGGCGGGACTCCTGAATTCACCCCTCCACTTT.

V gene TRBV7-8 combines with J gene TRBJ2-1, with D perhaps matching TRBD2 (6 bases). CDR1 is SGHVS and CDR2 is FQNEAQ in the germline V gene. The CDR3 consists of 14 residues. The V and J ends lost 4 bases and 7 bases respectively, with 14 bases between them. For the CDR3, the DNA is TGTGCCAGCAGCTCTTTGACTAGTTCTAATGAGCAGTTCTTC. Its protein is CASSSLTSSNEQFF.

The V and J genes are TRBV13 and TRBJ2-1; D is perhaps TRBD1 (5 bases). The germline CDR1 and CDR2 sequences are PRHDT and FYEKMQ (reference sequence). V lost 5 bases and J 7 bases, leaving 15 bases between the germline ends. There are 14 residues in the CDR3. The CDR3 DNA reads TGTGCCAGCAGCACCCAGGGCTCTGGAAATGAGCAGTTCTTC. Protein sequence: CASSTQGSGNEQFF.

The chain couples TRBV6-5 to TRBJ1-5; D is uncertain. The CDR3 extends over 13 amino acids. V dropped 2 bases and J dropped 5 bases, with 7 bases sitting between them. Looked up from germline, CDR1 is MNHEY and CDR2 is SVGAGI. CDR3 residues: CASSYVIHQPQHF. The CDR3 DNA reads TGTGCCAGCAGTTACGTAATCCATCAGCCCCAGCATTTT.

V gene TRBV14 combines with J gene TRBJ1-2, with 9 bases lining up with TRBD1. Germline V lookup: CDR1 SGHDN, CDR2 FVKESK. With V trimmed by 2 bases and J by 6 bases, 7 bases remained unmatched. This CDR3 is 15 amino acids long. CDR3 nucleotide sequence: TGTGCCAGCAGCCAACTCGGACAGGGGAAAAATGGCTACACCTTC. Its protein is CASSQLGQGKNGYTF.

The V and J genes are TRBV10-3 and TRBJ2-2; no clear D. Germline assignment: CDR1 ENHRY and CDR2 SYGVKD. This CDR3 contains 11 residues. Between the trimmed V and J ends, which lost 5 bases and 5 bases, there was a span of 3 bases. Written as DNA, the CDR3 is TGTGCCATCAGTTCAACCGGGGAGCTGTTTTTT. As protein: CAISSTGELFF.

The rearrangement links TRBV10-3 to TRBJ1-5; weak D call: TRBD1 (5 bases). Germline values: CDR1 ENHRY, CDR2 SYGVKD. CDR3 length: 15 amino acids. Trimming shortened V by 0 bases and J by 0 bases, and 6 bases separated the two germline ends. CDR3 nucleotides: TGTGCCATCAGTGAGTCAGGGGATAGCAATCAGCCCCAGCATTTT. It codes for CAISESGDSNQPQHF.

V usage is TRBV6-7 and J usage is TRBJ1-2, with a tentative D call TRBD1 (5 bases). TRBV6-7 is assigned to the ORF class and has an uncertain function. The CDR3 length is 11 residues. V lost 8 bases to trimming and J lost 7 bases, with 11 bases between them. CDR3 protein: CASPTVGGYTF. The CDR3 DNA is TGTGCCAGCCCGACAGTGGGTGGCTACACCTTC.

The chain joins TRBV6-1 to TRBJ1-1; D remains ambiguous. The germline gives CDR1 MNHNS, CDR2 SASEGT. Trimming removed 5 bases at V and 2 bases at J, with 15 bases between. The CDR3 runs to 15 residues. The CDR3 nucleotides read TGTGCCAGCAGTAGAACGACATCTCTTAACACTGAAGCTTTCTTT. The encoded protein is CASSRTTSLNTEAFF.

The chain carries TRBV6-4 and TRBJ2-2; 7 bases fit TRBD1. This CDR3 is 15 amino acids long. The germline V gene encodes CDR1 MRHNA and CDR2 SNTAGT. V was clipped by 1 base and J by 5 bases; unmatched bases: 4. CDR3 loop: CASSDFQGVTGELFF. CDR3 DNA: TGTGCCAGCAGTGACTTTCAGGGGGTTACCGGGGAGCTGTTTTTT.

This sequence joins TRBV6-9 and TRBJ2-7; D may be TRBD2 (5 bases). CDR3 length equals 15 residues. Trimming removed 2 bases at V and 6 bases at J, with 17 bases between. The germline gives CDR1 MNHGY, CDR2 SVAAGI. In nucleotides, the CDR3 is TGTGCCAGCAGTTATAATATAAGGGTTGGGAGCGAGCAGTACTTC. Amino acids: CASSYNIRVGSEQYF.

The gene calls are TRBV30 and TRBJ1-1; maybe TRBD1 (5 bases). The CDR3 totals 11 residues. Germline V gene lookup returns CDR1 GTSNPN and CDR2 SVGIG (reference sequence). The V end lost 2 bases, the J end lost 8 bases, and 9 bases lay between the germline ends. The CDR3 reads CAWSTGVEAFF. As DNA, the CDR3 is TGTGCCTGGAGTACGGGGGTGGAAGCTTTCTTT.

V and J are TRBV5-4 and TRBJ1-2, with D uncertain. Germline V CDR1 and CDR2: SGHNT, YYREEE (reference sequence). V lost 5 bases and J 5 bases, leaving 16 bases between the germline ends. This CDR3 is built from 14 residues. The CDR3, as DNA: TGTGCCAGCAGGGCACCTCCCCCGACTTATGGCTACACCTTC. The encoded protein is CASRAPPPTYGYTF.

This clone has just a few counts. The genes are TRBV6-1 and TRBJ1-2; D is unclear. This CDR3 comprises 12 residues. With 1 base removed from V and 4 bases from J, the gap between germline ends came to 4 bases. CDR1 is MNHNS and CDR2 is SASEGT in the germline V gene. The CDR3 DNA is TGTGCCAGCAGTGAAGGACTCTATGGCTACACCTTC. It encodes CASSEGLYGYTF.

This clone was seen more than once but under ten times. The rearrangement uses TRBV5-1 and TRBJ2-7, with TRBD1 matching 8 bases. The V gene end was trimmed by 4 bases and the J gene end by 10 bases; junction bases not matched to a gene: 7. The germline V gene encodes CDR1 SGHRS and CDR2 YFSETQ. The CDR3 loop spans 12 amino acids. This CDR3 reads CASSNGQGGQYF. The CDR3 coding sequence is TGCGCCAGCAGCAACGGACAGGGCGGTCAGTACTTC. Together with reference TRBV5-1 and TRBJ2-7, the CDR3 gives the full variable domain: KAGVTQTPRYLIKTRGQQVTLSCSPISGHRSVSWYQQTPGQGLQFLFEYFSETQRNKGNFPGRFSGRQFSNSRSEMNVSTLELGDSALYLCASSNGQGGQYFGPGTRLTVT.